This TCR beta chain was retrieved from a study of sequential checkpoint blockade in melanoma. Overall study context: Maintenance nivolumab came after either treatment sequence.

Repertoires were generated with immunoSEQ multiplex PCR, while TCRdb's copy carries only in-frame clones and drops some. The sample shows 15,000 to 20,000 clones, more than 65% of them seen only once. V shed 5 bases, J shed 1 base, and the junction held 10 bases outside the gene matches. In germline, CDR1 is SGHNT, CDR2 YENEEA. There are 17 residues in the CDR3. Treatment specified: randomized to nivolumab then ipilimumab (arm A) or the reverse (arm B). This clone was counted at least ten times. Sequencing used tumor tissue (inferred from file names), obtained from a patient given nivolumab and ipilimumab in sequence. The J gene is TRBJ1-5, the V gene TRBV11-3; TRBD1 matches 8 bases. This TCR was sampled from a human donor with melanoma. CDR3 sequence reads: CASSQVADRASNQPQHF. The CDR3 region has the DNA TGTGCCAGCAGCCAAGTCGCGGACAGGGCCAGCAATCAGCCCCAGCATTTT.